Listed below are T cell receptor beta chains from one sample, sequenced in a study of vaccination effects on CD4 cells after COVID-19. No antigen has been identified for these receptors. TCRdb keeps only in-frame clones here, not all; method: immunoSEQ multiplex PCR. The sample contains under 55,000 clones, approximately 70% of which appear only once. The sample here was CD4+ T cells from PBMCs cultured without peptide, taken after COVID-19 vaccination. Receptors originate from a human donor who received a COVID-19 vaccine. CDR3s include the opening cysteine and the closing phenylalanine or tryptophan. Fields, in order: D gene, clone size, CDR3 length, J gene, V gene, CDR3 DNA, CDR3 protein. D genes are given only for firm matches. For some rows the clone size is stated as once, few or many, or as a class when expanded; others skip it.

d_gene: TRBD1; abundance: -; len: 14; j_gene: TRBJ2-7; v_gene: TRBV2; CDR3nt: TGTGCCAGCAGTCCCCGGGACAGGAGTAACGAGCAGTACTTC; CDR3aa: CASSPRDRSNEQYF
d_gene: TRBD1; abundance: -; len: 15; j_gene: TRBJ2-5; v_gene: TRBV5-1; CDR3nt: TGCGCCAGCAGCTTAGAGGACAGGAAACAAGAGACCCAGTACTTC; CDR3aa: CASSLEDRKQETQYF
d_gene: -; abundance: -; len: 15; j_gene: TRBJ1-3; v_gene: TRBV5-5; CDR3nt: TGTGCCAGCAGCTTGAAGGCCGACTCTGGAAACACCATATATTTT; CDR3aa: CASSLKADSGNTIYF
d_gene: TRBD1; abundance: -; len: 13; j_gene: TRBJ1-4; v_gene: TRBV2; CDR3nt: TGTGCCAGCAGGGGACAGGGGGTTGAAAAACTGTTTTTT; CDR3aa: CASRGQGVEKLFF
d_gene: TRBD1; abundance: -; len: 17; j_gene: TRBJ1-2; v_gene: TRBV15; CDR3nt: TGTGCCACCAGCAGGAATTTAGAAGACCGGGACAGGGGGATCTACACCTTC; CDR3aa: CATSRNLEDRDRGIYTF
d_gene: TRBD1; abundance: -; len: 13; j_gene: TRBJ1-5; v_gene: TRBV6-5; CDR3nt: TGTGCCAGCATTCGACAGGGAAATCAGCCCCAGCATTTT; CDR3aa: CASIRQGNQPQHF
d_gene: TRBD2; abundance: once; len: 13; j_gene: TRBJ2-7; v_gene: TRBV12-3/TRBV12-4; CDR3nt: TGTGCCAGCAGTTCTAGCGGGCCATACGAGCAGTACTTC; CDR3aa: CASSSSGPYEQYF
d_gene: -; abundance: -; len: 13; j_gene: TRBJ2-7; v_gene: TRBV3-1/TRBV3-2; CDR3nt: TGTGCCAGCAGCCAAGAGGGGGTGGACGAGCAGTACTTC; CDR3aa: CASSQEGVDEQYF
d_gene: -; abundance: few; len: 15; j_gene: TRBJ2-5; v_gene: TRBV5-4; CDR3nt: TGTGCCAGCAGCTTGTCCAGGGTGAGTAGAGAGACCCAGTACTTC; CDR3aa: CASSLSRVSRETQYF
d_gene: TRBD1; abundance: -; len: 15; j_gene: TRBJ2-1; v_gene: TRBV5-1; CDR3nt: TGCGCCAGCAGCCCGTGGACAGGTGGAGGTGGTGAGCAGTTCTTC; CDR3aa: CASSPWTGGGGEQFF
d_gene: -; abundance: -; len: 14; j_gene: TRBJ2-1; v_gene: TRBV19; CDR3nt: TGTGCCAGTAGTAGCCCAGATTCCTCGAGAAAGCAGTTCTTC; CDR3aa: CASSSPDSSRKQFF
d_gene: -; abundance: few; len: 16; j_gene: TRBJ2-7; v_gene: TRBV4-1; CDR3nt: TGCGCCAGCAGCCAAGTAGGTGGGGGCGGGAAGAGCGAGCAGTACTTC; CDR3aa: CASSQVGGGGKSEQYF
d_gene: TRBD2; abundance: few; len: 15; j_gene: TRBJ2-7; v_gene: TRBV6-1; CDR3nt: TGTGCCAGCAGTGAACTAGCGGATAGCTCCTACGAGCAGTACTTC; CDR3aa: CASSELADSSYEQYF
d_gene: -; abundance: -; len: 15; j_gene: TRBJ2-1; v_gene: TRBV19; CDR3nt: TGTGCCAGTAGTCACATCCCACTAGTGAAGGGTGAGCAGTTCTTC; CDR3aa: CASSHIPLVKGEQFF
d_gene: -; abundance: -; len: 17; j_gene: TRBJ2-7; v_gene: TRBV11-2; CDR3nt: TGTGCCAGCAGCTCCGGAGACCACAGGGAAACCTGGGGGGAGCAGTACTTC; CDR3aa: CASSSGDHRETWGEQYF
d_gene: TRBD1; abundance: -; len: 14; j_gene: TRBJ1-2; v_gene: TRBV6-5; CDR3nt: TGTGCCAGCAGTCAGACGGACAGGAACTATGGCTACACCTTC; CDR3aa: CASSQTDRNYGYTF
d_gene: -; abundance: -; len: 13; j_gene: TRBJ1-1; v_gene: TRBV12-3/TRBV12-4; CDR3nt: TGTGCCAGCACCATTGCCGGTTCCACTGAAGCTTTCTTT; CDR3aa: CASTIAGSTEAFF
d_gene: -; abundance: few; len: 15; j_gene: TRBJ2-7; v_gene: TRBV6-6; CDR3nt: TGTGCCAGCAGTTACAGGCAGGGGAGCTATTACGAGCAGTACTTC; CDR3aa: CASSYRQGSYYEQYF
d_gene: -; abundance: -; len: 15; j_gene: TRBJ2-2; v_gene: TRBV25-1; CDR3nt: TGTGCCAGCCTCCCCCGCGAGGGGGGCACCGGGGAGCTGTTTTTT; CDR3aa: CASLPREGGTGELFF
d_gene: -; abundance: -; len: 12; j_gene: TRBJ1-2; v_gene: TRBV3-1/TRBV3-2; CDR3nt: TGTGCCAGCAGCCAGGCTCTGCGGGGCTACACCTTC; CDR3aa: CASSQALRGYTF
d_gene: -; abundance: -; len: 11; j_gene: TRBJ2-3; v_gene: TRBV7-8; CDR3nt: TGTGCCAGCAGCTCACAAGATACGCAGTATTTT; CDR3aa: CASSSQDTQYF
d_gene: -; abundance: -; len: 12; j_gene: TRBJ1-2; v_gene: TRBV27; CDR3nt: TGTGCCAGCAGTTCCTCGTTCGGAGGCTACACCTTC; CDR3aa: CASSSSFGGYTF
d_gene: -; abundance: -; len: 13; j_gene: TRBJ1-5; v_gene: TRBV19; CDR3nt: TGTGCCAGCCTACCCGGTCCCAATCAGCCCCAGCATTTT; CDR3aa: CASLPGPNQPQHF
d_gene: TRBD1; abundance: -; len: 16; j_gene: TRBJ1-4; v_gene: TRBV5-1; CDR3nt: TGCGCCAGCAGCACGAACAGGGGGTCGGCTAATGAAAAACTGTTTTTT; CDR3aa: CASSTNRGSANEKLFF
d_gene: -; abundance: -; len: 15; j_gene: TRBJ1-1; v_gene: TRBV19; CDR3nt: TGTGCCAGTAGTCGGGATCGGACGACTAACACTGAAGCTTTCTTT; CDR3aa: CASSRDRTTNTEAFF
d_gene: -; abundance: -; len: 11; j_gene: TRBJ1-2; v_gene: TRBV29-1; CDR3nt: TGCAGCGTTGGGGGGTTGGATGGCTACACCTTC; CDR3aa: CSVGGLDGYTF
d_gene: TRBD1; abundance: -; len: 16; j_gene: TRBJ1-4; v_gene: TRBV7-9; CDR3nt: TGTGCCAGCAGCTTCGGTGGGGGACAGGCTAATGAAAAACTGTTTTTT; CDR3aa: CASSFGGGQANEKLFF
d_gene: TRBD1; abundance: few; len: 14; j_gene: TRBJ2-7; v_gene: TRBV24-1; CDR3nt: TGTGCCACCAGTGATGACGGTGAACAGGGGAAGCAGTACTTC; CDR3aa: CATSDDGEQGKQYF
d_gene: -; abundance: -; len: 11; j_gene: TRBJ2-1; v_gene: TRBV5-6; CDR3nt: TGTGCCAGCACCCGGGGAAATGAGCAGTTCTTC; CDR3aa: CASTRGNEQFF
d_gene: -; abundance: -; len: 11; j_gene: TRBJ2-3; v_gene: TRBV10-3; CDR3nt: TGTGCCATCACTGGCGAGGATACGCAGTATTTT; CDR3aa: CAITGEDTQYF
d_gene: TRBD1; abundance: -; len: 15; j_gene: TRBJ2-5; v_gene: TRBV25-1; CDR3nt: TGTGCCAGCAGTCGACAGGGGGCGGGTAAAGAGACCCAGTACTTC; CDR3aa: CASSRQGAGKETQYF
d_gene: TRBD2; abundance: -; len: 17; j_gene: TRBJ2-7; v_gene: TRBV4-1; CDR3nt: TGCGCCAGCAGCCAAGCTGATCTGGGACTAGCGGATTACGAGCAGTACTTC; CDR3aa: CASSQADLGLADYEQYF
d_gene: -; abundance: few; len: 16; j_gene: TRBJ2-5; v_gene: TRBV25-1; CDR3nt: TGTGCCAGCAGTGAGGGCAGGGGAGGGTACCAAGAGACCCAGTACTTC; CDR3aa: CASSEGRGGYQETQYF
d_gene: TRBD1; abundance: -; len: 16; j_gene: TRBJ1-1; v_gene: TRBV15; CDR3nt: TGTGCCACCAGCAGAGGCATCCGGGACAGGGACACTGAAGCTTTCTTT; CDR3aa: CATSRGIRDRDTEAFF
d_gene: -; abundance: -; len: 16; j_gene: TRBJ2-2; v_gene: TRBV5-1; CDR3nt: TGCGCCAGCAGGCCCGGGACCACCACCAGCACCGGGGAGCTGTTTTTT; CDR3aa: CASRPGTTTSTGELFF
d_gene: -; abundance: few; len: 14; j_gene: TRBJ1-3; v_gene: TRBV6-1; CDR3nt: TGTGCCAGCAGTGAACTTAGCTCTGGAAACACCATATATTTT; CDR3aa: CASSELSSGNTIYF
d_gene: -; abundance: -; len: 13; j_gene: TRBJ1-3; v_gene: TRBV27; CDR3nt: TGTGCCAGCAGGGGACACACTGGAAACACCATATATTTT; CDR3aa: CASRGHTGNTIYF
d_gene: TRBD2; abundance: -; len: 16; j_gene: TRBJ2-1; v_gene: TRBV19; CDR3nt: TGTGCCAGTAGTTTCCTAGCGGGAGGAGCCTACAATGAGCAGTTCTTC; CDR3aa: CASSFLAGGAYNEQFF
d_gene: -; abundance: -; len: 13; j_gene: TRBJ2-5; v_gene: TRBV24-1; CDR3nt: TGTGCCACCAGTGACCCAGACAGGGAGACCCAGTACTTC; CDR3aa: CATSDPDRETQYF
d_gene: TRBD2; abundance: many; len: 15; j_gene: TRBJ2-7; v_gene: TRBV3-1/TRBV3-2; CDR3nt: TGTGCCAGCAGCCCCGGGACTAGTTTCCCCTACGAGCAGTACTTC; CDR3aa: CASSPGTSFPYEQYF
d_gene: -; abundance: -; len: 13; j_gene: TRBJ1-5; v_gene: TRBV6-5; CDR3nt: TGTGCCAGCAGACAGGGCAGCAATCAGCCCCAGCATTTT; CDR3aa: CASRQGSNQPQHF
d_gene: TRBD2; abundance: once; len: 15; j_gene: TRBJ2-1; v_gene: TRBV27; CDR3nt: TGTGCCAGCAGTCTTGCTAGCGGACCCTACAATGAGCAGTTCTTC; CDR3aa: CASSLASGPYNEQFF
d_gene: TRBD2; abundance: -; len: 17; j_gene: TRBJ2-7; v_gene: TRBV5-5; CDR3nt: TGTGCCAGCAGCTTGGGACTAGCGGGAGGGAAAGCCTACGAGCAGTACTTC; CDR3aa: CASSLGLAGGKAYEQYF
d_gene: TRBD1; abundance: few; len: 13; j_gene: TRBJ2-7; v_gene: TRBV5-4; CDR3nt: TGTGCCAGCAGCTGGGACAGGGCCTACGAGCAGTACTTC; CDR3aa: CASSWDRAYEQYF
d_gene: TRBD1; abundance: -; len: 15; j_gene: TRBJ2-4; v_gene: TRBV29-1; CDR3nt: TGCAGCGTTGAACCGACTCTGGGACAGCAAAACATTCAGTACTTC; CDR3aa: CSVEPTLGQQNIQYF
d_gene: -; abundance: -; len: 16; j_gene: TRBJ2-5; v_gene: TRBV24-1; CDR3nt: TGTGCCACCAGTGATCGAAGCAGTCCCTCCGGGGAGACCCAGTACTTC; CDR3aa: CATSDRSSPSGETQYF